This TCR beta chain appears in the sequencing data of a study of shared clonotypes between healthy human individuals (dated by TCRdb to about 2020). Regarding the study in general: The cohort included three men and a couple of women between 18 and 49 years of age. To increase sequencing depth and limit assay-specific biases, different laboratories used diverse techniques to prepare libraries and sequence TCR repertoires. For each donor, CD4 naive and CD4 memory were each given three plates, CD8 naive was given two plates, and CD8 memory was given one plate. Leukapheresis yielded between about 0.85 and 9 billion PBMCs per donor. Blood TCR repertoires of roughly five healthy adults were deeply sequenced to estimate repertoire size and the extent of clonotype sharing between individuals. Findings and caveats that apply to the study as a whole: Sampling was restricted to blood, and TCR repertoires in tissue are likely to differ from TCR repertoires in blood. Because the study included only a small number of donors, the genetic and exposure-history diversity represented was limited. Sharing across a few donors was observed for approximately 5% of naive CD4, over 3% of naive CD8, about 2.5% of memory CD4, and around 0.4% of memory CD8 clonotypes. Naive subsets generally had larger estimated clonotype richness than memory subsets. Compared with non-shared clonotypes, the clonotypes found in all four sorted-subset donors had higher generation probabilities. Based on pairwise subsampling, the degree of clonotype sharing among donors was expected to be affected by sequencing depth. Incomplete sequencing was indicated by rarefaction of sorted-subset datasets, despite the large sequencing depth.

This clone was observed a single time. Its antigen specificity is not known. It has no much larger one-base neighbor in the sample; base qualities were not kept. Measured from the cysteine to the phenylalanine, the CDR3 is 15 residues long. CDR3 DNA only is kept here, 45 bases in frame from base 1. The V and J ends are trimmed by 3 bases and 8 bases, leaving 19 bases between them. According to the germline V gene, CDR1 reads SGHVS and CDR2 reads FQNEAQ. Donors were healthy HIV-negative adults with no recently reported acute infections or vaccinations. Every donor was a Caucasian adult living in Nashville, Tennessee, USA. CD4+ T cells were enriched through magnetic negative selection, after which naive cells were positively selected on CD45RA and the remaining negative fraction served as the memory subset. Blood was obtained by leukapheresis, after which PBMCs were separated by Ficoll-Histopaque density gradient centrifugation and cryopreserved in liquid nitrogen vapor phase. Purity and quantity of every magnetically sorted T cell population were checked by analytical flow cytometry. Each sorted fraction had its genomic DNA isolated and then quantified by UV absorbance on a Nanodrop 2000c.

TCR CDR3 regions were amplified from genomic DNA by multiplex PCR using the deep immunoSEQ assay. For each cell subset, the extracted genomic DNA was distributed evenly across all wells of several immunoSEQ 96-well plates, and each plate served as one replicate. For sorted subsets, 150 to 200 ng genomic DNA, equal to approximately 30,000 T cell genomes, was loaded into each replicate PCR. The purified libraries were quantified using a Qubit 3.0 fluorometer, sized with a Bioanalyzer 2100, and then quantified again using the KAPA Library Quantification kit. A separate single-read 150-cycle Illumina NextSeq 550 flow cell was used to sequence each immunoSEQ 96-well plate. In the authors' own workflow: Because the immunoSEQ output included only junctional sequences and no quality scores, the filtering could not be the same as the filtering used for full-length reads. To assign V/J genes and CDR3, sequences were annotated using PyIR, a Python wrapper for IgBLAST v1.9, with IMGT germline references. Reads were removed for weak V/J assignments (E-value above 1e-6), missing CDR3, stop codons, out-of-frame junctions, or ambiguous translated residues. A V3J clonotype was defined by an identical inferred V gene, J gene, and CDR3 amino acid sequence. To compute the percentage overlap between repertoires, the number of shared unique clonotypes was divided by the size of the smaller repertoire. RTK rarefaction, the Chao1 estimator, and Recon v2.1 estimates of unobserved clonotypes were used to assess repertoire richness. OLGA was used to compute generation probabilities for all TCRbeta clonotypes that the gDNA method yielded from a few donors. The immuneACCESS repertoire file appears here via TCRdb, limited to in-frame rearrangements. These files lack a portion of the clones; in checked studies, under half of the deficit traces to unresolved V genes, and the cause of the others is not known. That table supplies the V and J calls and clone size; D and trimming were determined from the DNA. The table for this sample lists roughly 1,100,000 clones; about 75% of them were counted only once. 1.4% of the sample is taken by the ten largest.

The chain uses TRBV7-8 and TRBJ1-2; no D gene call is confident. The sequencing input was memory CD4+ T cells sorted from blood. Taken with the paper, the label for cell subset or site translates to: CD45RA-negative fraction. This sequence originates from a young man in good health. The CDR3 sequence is CASSFRVAAAGGYTF. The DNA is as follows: TGTGCCAGCAGCTTTCGGGTGGCGGCCGCCGGGGGCTACACCTTC.